Listed below are T cell receptor beta chains from one sample, sequenced in a study of CD8 T cells in ankylosing spondylitis. TCRdb processed the 5' RACE reads anew with MiXCR; each CDR3 protein has one entry. Of approximately 250,000 distinct CDR3 sequences listed, 7.5% to 9.5% were seen once; the top ten hold 4.8%. The sequenced material came from blood, either unsorted or a sorted T cell fraction (not recorded which). These receptors all stem from a female donor with ankylosing spondylitis or in good health (not recorded which). The CDR3 runs from the conserved cysteine through the conserved F or W. The D gene is left open where the match is weak. The size entry is marked missing in some rows and otherwise reads once, few, many or a size class.

j_call d_call v_call clone_size cdr3_nt cdr3_aa
TRBJ2-3 TRBD2 TRBV5-6 many TGTGCCAGCAGCCGGGGGACTAGCTATACAGATACGCAGTATTTT CASSRGTSYTDTQYF
TRBJ1-2 NA TRBV4-3 many TGCGCCAGCAGCCCGCTCCCGGAACAGGGACATGGCTACACCTTC CASSPLPEQGHGYTF
TRBJ2-3 TRBD1 TRBV5-1 many TGCGCCAGCAGCTTGGCCCGGACAGGGTCCCCAGATACGCAGTATTTT CASSLARTGSPDTQYF
TRBJ2-1 NA TRBV7-3 many TGTGCCCTGGGCGGAAAGCAGTTCTTC CALGGKQFF
TRBJ2-3 TRBD2 TRBV7-7 many TGTGCCAGCAGCGCAACTAGCGGGGGAGTAGATACGCAGTATTTT CASSATSGGVDTQYF
TRBJ2-1 TRBD2 TRBV3-1 many TGTGCCAGCAGCCAAGAGGGAAATAGCGGGAGCAACGAGCAGTTCTTC CASSQEGNSGSNEQFF
TRBJ2-1 NA TRBV5-1 many TGCGCCAGCAGCCCGGGGGTCGACTACAATGAGCAGTTCTTC CASSPGVDYNEQFF
TRBJ2-1 TRBD2 TRBV20-1 many TGCAGTGCTAGAGATCGACGCGGGAGCTCCTACAATGAGCAGTTCTTC CSARDRRGSSYNEQFF
TRBJ2-3 NA TRBV7-2 many TGTGCCAGCAGCTTAGAGACAACGAGCACAGATACGCAGTATTTT CASSLETTSTDTQYF
TRBJ2-1 NA TRBV20-1 NA TGCAGTGCTAGAGACCCTAGCTGGAGGGACTATGAGCAGTTCTTC CSARDPSWRDYEQFF